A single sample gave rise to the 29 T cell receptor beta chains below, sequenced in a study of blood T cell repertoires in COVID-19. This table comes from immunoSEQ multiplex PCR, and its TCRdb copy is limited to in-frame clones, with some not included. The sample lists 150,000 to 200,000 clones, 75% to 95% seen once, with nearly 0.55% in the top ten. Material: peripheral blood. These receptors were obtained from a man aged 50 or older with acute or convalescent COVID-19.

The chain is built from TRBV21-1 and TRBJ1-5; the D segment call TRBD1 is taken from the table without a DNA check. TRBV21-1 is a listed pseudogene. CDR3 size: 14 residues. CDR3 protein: CARPVDSLHQPQHF. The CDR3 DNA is TGTGCCCGCCCGGTGGACAGCCTCCATCAGCCCCAGCATTTT.

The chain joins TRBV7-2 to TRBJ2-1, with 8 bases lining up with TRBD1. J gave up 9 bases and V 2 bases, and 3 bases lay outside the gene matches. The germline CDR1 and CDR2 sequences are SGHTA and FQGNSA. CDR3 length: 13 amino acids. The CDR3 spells CASSLPDRVEQFF. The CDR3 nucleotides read TGTGCCAGCAGCTTACCGGACAGGGTTGAGCAGTTCTTC.

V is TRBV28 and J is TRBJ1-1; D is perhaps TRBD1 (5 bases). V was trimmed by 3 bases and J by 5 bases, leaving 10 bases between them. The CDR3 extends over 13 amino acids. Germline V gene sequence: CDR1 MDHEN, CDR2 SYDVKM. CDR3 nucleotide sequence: TGTGCCAGCAGTTTTCCGCAGGGTACTGAAGCTTTCTTT. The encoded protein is CASSFPQGTEAFF. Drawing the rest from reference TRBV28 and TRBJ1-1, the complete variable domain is DVKVTQSSRYLVKRTGEKVFLECVQDMDHENMFWYRQDPGLGLRLIYFSYDVKMKEKGDIPEGYSVSREKKERFSLILESASTNQTSMYLCASSFPQGTEAFFGQGTRLTVV.

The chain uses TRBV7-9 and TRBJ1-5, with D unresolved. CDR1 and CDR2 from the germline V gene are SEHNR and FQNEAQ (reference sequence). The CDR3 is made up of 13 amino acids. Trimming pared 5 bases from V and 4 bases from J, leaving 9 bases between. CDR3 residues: CASSEAGNQPQHF. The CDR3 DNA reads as TGTGCCAGCAGCGAGGCGGGGAATCAGCCCCAGCATTTT.

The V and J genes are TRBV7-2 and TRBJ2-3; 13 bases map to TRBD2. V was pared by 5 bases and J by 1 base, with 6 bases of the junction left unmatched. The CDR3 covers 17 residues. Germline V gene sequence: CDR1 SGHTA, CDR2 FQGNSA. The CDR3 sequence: CASSRGLAGTRTDTQYF. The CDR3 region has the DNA TGTGCCAGCAGCAGGGGACTAGCGGGAACCCGCACAGATACGCAGTATTTT.

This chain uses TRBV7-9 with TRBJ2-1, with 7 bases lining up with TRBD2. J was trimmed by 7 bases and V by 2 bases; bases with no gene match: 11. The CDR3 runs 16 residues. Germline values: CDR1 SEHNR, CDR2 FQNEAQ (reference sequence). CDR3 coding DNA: TGTGCCAGCAGCTTAAAGGCGGGGAGGGTAGGTAATGAGCAGTTCTTC. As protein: CASSLKAGRVGNEQFF.

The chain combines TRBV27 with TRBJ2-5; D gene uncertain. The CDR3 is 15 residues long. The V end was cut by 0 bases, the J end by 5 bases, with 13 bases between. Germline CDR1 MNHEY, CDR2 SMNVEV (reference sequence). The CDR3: CASSLSNYPGETQYF. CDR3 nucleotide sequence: TGTGCCAGCAGTTTATCGAACTACCCCGGGGAGACCCAGTACTTC.

The CDR3 DNA is TGTGCCAGCAGTTTAGGTGGTCGGGGGGGGGCGTCGGCTGAAGCTTTCTTT. It specifies CASSLGGRGGASAEAFF. This rearrangement joins TRBV28 to TRBJ1-1, with D perhaps matching TRBD1 (6 bases). The CDR3 sequence is 17 residues long. Germline loops: CDR1 MDHEN, CDR2 SYDVKM. V lost 2 bases, J lost 6 bases, and 22 bases lay in between. The full variable domain, completed using reference TRBV28 and TRBJ1-1, is DVKVTQSSRYLVKRTGEKVFLECVQDMDHENMFWYRQDPGLGLRLIYFSYDVKMKEKGDIPEGYSVSREKKERFSLILESASTNQTSMYLCASSLGGRGGASAEAFFGQGTRLTVV.

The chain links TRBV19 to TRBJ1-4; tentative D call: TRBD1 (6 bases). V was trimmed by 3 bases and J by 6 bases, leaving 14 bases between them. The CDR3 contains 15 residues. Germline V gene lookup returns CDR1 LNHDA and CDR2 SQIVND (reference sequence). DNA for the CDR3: TGTGCCAGTAGTATCCAGGGGAGAATCGATGAAAAACTGTTTTTT. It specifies CASSIQGRIDEKLFF.

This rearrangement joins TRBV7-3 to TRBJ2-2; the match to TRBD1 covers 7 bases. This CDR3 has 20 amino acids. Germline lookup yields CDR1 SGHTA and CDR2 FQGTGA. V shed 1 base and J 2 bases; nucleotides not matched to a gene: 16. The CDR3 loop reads CASSLKGGDSWVLNTGELFF. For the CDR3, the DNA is TGTGCCAGCAGCTTAAAAGGGGGCGACTCTTGGGTCCTAAACACCGGGGAGCTGTTTTTT.

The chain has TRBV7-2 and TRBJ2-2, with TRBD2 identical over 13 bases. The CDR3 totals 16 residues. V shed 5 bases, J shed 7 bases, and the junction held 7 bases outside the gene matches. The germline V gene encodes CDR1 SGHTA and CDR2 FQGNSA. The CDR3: CASSPALAGGRGELFF. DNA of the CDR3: TGTGCCAGCAGCCCTGCACTAGCGGGAGGGCGCGGGGAGCTGTTTTTT.

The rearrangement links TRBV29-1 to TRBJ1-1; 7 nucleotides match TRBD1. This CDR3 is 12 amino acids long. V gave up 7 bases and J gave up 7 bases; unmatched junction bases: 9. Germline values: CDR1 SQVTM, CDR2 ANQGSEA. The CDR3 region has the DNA TGCAGCGGAGGGACAGTTGCCCTTGAAGCTTTCTTT. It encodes CSGGTVALEAFF.

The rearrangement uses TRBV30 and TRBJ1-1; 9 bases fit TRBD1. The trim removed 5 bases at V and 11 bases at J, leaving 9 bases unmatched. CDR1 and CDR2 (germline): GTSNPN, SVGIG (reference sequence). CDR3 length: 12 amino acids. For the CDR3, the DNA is TGTGCCTGGGAAACAGGGGGCCGGGTGGCTTTCTTT. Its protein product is CAWETGGRVAFF.

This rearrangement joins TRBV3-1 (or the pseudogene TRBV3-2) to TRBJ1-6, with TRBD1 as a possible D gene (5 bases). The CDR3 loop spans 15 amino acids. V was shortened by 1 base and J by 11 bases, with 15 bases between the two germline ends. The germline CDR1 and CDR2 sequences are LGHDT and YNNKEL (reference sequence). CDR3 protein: CASSQGDRKLAPLHF. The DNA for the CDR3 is TGTGCCAGCAGCCAAGGCGACAGAAAGTTAGCACCCCTCCACTTT.

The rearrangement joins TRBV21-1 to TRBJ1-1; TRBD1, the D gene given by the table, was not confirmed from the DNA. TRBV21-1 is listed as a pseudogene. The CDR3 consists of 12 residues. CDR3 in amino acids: CASSRQGSEAFF. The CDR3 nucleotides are TGTGCCAGCAGCCGACAGGGTTCTGAAGCTTTCTTT.

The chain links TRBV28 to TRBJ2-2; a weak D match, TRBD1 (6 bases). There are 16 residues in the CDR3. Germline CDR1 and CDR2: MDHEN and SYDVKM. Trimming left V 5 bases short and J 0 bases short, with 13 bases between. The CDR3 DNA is TGTGCCAGCAGTACCACTGGGGGCCCGAACACCGGGGAGCTGTTTTTT. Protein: CASSTTGGPNTGELFF.

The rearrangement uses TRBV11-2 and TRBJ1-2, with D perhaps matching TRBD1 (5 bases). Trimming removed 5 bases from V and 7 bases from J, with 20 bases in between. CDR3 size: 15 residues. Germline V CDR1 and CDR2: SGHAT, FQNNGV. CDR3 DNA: TGTGCCAGCAGCCAATCCCTCGGGGGTCAGGGTGGCTACACCTTC. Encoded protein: CASSQSLGGQGGYTF.

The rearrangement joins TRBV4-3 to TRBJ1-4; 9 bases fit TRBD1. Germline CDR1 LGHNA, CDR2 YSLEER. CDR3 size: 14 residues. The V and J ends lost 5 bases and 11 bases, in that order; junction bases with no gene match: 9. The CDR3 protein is CASSSGDREGKLFF. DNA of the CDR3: TGCGCCAGCAGCTCTGGGGACAGGGAAGGTAAACTGTTTTTT.

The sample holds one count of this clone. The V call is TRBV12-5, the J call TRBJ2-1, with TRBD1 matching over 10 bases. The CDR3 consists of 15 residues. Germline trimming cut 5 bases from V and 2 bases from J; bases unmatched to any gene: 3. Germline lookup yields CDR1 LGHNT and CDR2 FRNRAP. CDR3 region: CASGPGQGAYNEQFF. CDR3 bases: TGTGCTAGTGGTCCCGGACAGGGGGCCTACAATGAGCAGTTCTTC.

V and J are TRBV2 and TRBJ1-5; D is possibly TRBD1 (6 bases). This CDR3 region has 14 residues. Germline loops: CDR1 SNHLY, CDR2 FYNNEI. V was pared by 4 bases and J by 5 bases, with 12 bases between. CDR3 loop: CASSAQGVDQPQHF. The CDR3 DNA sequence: TGTGCCAGCAGTGCACAGGGTGTAGATCAGCCCCAGCATTTT.

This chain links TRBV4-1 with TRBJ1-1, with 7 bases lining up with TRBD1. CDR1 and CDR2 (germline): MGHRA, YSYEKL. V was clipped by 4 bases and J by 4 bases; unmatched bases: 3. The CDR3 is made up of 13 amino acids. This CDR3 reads CASSPHRGTEAFF. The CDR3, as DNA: TGCGCCAGCAGCCCACACAGGGGCACTGAAGCTTTCTTT.

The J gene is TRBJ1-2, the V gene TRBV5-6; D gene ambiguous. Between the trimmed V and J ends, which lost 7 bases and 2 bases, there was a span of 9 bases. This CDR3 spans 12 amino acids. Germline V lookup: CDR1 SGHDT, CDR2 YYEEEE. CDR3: CASEILNYGYTF. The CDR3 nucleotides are TGTGCCAGCGAGATCTTGAACTATGGCTACACCTTC.

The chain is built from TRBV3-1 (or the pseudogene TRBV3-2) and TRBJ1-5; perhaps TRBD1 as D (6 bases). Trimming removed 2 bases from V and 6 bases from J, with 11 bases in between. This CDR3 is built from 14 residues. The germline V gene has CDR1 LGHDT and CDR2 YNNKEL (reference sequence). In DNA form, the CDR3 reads TGTGCCAGCAGCCAACAGGGGTCCGGTCAGCCCCAGCATTTT. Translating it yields CASSQQGSGQPQHF.

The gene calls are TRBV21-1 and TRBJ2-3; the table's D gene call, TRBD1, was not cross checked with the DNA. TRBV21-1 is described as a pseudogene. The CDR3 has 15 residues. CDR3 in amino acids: CASSKAGTITDTQYF. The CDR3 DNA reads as TGTGCCAGCAGCAAAGCGGGGACAATAACAGATACGCAGTATTTT.

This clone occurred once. The CDR3 is CASSHRDRGAGYTF. Written as DNA, the CDR3 is TGTGCCAGCAGCCATCGGGACAGGGGCGCGGGCTACACCTTC. The J gene is TRBJ1-2, the V gene TRBV7-2; 10 nucleotides match TRBD1. V gave up 5 bases and J gave up 8 bases; unmatched junction bases: 8. Germline-derived CDR1 and CDR2 are SGHTA and FQGNSA. This CDR3 contains 14 residues.

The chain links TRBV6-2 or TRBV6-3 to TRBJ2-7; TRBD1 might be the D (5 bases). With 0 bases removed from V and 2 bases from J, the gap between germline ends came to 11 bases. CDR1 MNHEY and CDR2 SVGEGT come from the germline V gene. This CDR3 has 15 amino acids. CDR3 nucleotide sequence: TGTGCCAGCAGTTACTCGATAAGGGGAACCTACGAGCAGTACGTC. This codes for CASSYSIRGTYEQYV.

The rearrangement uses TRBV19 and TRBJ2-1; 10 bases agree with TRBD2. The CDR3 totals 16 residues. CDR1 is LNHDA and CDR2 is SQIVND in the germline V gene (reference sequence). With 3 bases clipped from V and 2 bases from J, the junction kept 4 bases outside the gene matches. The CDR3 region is CASSIWTSGAYNEQFF. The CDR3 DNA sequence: TGTGCCAGTAGTATTTGGACTAGCGGAGCCTACAATGAGCAGTTCTTC.

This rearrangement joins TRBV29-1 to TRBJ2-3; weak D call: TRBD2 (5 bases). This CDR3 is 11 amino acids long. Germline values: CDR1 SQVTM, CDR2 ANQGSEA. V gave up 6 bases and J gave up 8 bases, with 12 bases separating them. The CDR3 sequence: CSVLLGGTQYF. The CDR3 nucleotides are TGCAGCGTCCTTTTAGGAGGTACGCAGTATTTT.

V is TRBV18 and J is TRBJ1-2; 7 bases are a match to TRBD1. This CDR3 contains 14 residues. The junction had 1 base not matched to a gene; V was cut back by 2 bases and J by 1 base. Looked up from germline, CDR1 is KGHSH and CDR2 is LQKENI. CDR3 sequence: CASSPGTDNYGYTF. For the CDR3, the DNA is TGTGCCAGCTCACCAGGGACAGATAACTATGGCTACACCTTC.